Listed here are 29 T cell receptor beta chains from one sample, sequenced in a study of cytomegalovirus exposure and HLA in healthy donors. PCR was performed using 60 Vbeta and 13 Jbeta primers. Profiled with immunoSEQ multiplex PCR; TCRdb holds only in-frame clones, not every one. Of tens of thousands of clones in the sample, nearly 80% are singletons; the top ten hold less than 4.5%. Sequenced: PBMCs. These receptors were taken from a man between 35 and 55 years old in good health and CMV-seronegative.

For the CDR3, the DNA is TGTGCCAGCAGTTCACACCGGGACATGAACACCGGGGAGCTGTTTTTT. Residues: CASSSHRDMNTGELFF. V and J are TRBV28 and TRBJ2-2; D may be TRBD1 (6 bases). V lost 4 bases, J lost 1 base, and 13 bases lay in between. CDR3 length equals 16 residues. CDR1 and CDR2 from the germline V gene are MDHEN and SYDVKM.

V is TRBV6-4 and J is TRBJ2-1; D is undetermined. The CDR3 runs to 14 residues. The germline gives CDR1 MRHNA, CDR2 SNTAGT. V was pared by 5 bases and J by 6 bases, with 14 bases between. In DNA, the CDR3 is TGTGCCAGCAGTCTCGACACCCAGGCCAATGAGCAGTTCTTC. Protein product: CASSLDTQANEQFF.

This clone has more than one count but fewer than ten. At one end, the junction sequence differs from germline, possibly due to a read error. The sample has other DNA sequences that encode this CDR3 too. The J gene is TRBJ2-7, the V gene TRBV6-5, with TRBD1 matching 8 bases. CDR3 size: 15 residues. Germline CDR1 MNHEY, CDR2 SVGAGI. In nucleotides, the CDR3 is TGTGCCAGCAGCCCCGGGACAGGTGAGACCTACGAACAGTACTTC. It translates to CASSPGTGETYEQYF.

V and J are TRBV19 and TRBJ2-6; TRBD2 matches at 13 bases. Trimming took 1 base from V and 0 from J; bases not matched to a gene: 9. The CDR3 spans 21 residues. In germline, CDR1 is LNHDA, CDR2 SQIVND (reference sequence). CDR3 protein: CASSIGPTSGRPFSGANVLTF. The CDR3 DNA reads as TGTGCCAGTAGTATAGGTCCGACTAGCGGGAGGCCTTTCTCTGGGGCCAACGTCCTGACTTTC.

The rearrangement joins TRBV4-3 to TRBJ2-1, with D possibly TRBD2 on 5 matching bases. Germline-derived CDR1 and CDR2 are LGHNA and YSLEER. Trimming left V 2 bases short and J 2 bases short, with 13 bases between. This CDR3 contains 16 residues. In DNA form, the CDR3 reads TGCGCCAGCAGCCAAAGAGCGGTCGAACCCTACAATGAGCAGTTCTTC. Translated: CASSQRAVEPYNEQFF.

In its sample, this clone was seen a few times. The V and J genes are TRBV5-1 and TRBJ2-1; the D gene is possibly TRBD1 (5 bases). V was shortened by 1 base and J by 1 base, with 9 bases between the two germline ends. CDR3 length: 15 residues. The germline CDR1 and CDR2 sequences are SGHRS and YFSETQ. CDR3 nucleotide sequence: TGCGCCAGCAGCTTGCGACAGAGTTCCTACAATGAGCAGTTCTTC. It codes for CASSLRQSSYNEQFF.

This chain joins TRBV2 and TRBJ2-7, with D possibly TRBD1 on 5 matching bases. This CDR3 has 14 amino acids. Germline V gene sequence: CDR1 SNHLY, CDR2 FYNNEI. The V and J ends lost 3 bases and 5 bases respectively, with 14 bases between them. This CDR3 is CASSDLLGPHEQYF. CDR3 sequence (DNA): TGTGCCAGCAGTGATCTTCTGGGGCCTCACGAGCAGTACTTC.

The chain employs TRBV27 and TRBJ2-7, with 11 bases fitting TRBD2. The ends lost 2 bases at V and 4 bases at J; junction bases unmatched: 4. The length of the CDR3 is 15 residues. The germline gives CDR1 MNHEY, CDR2 SMNVEV (reference sequence). CDR3 in DNA: TGTGCCAGCAGTTTAAAGACTAGCGGGATTTACGAGCAGTACTTC. It codes for CASSLKTSGIYEQYF.

This clone was counted only a few times. V and J are TRBV28 and TRBJ2-7; TRBD1 aligns across 9 bases. The CDR3 runs to 15 residues. The germline V gene has CDR1 MDHEN and CDR2 SYDVKM. The junction had 8 bases not matched to a gene; V was cut back by 5 bases and J by 3 bases. CDR3 in amino acids: CASSPGTGPHYEQYF. DNA of the CDR3: TGTGCCAGCAGTCCCGGGACAGGGCCCCACTACGAGCAGTACTTC.

The rearrangement uses TRBV15 and TRBJ2-3, with D maybe TRBD1 (5 bases). V shed 2 bases and J shed 5 bases, with 14 bases lying between them. Germline V CDR1 and CDR2: LNHNV, YYDKDF (reference sequence). The length of the CDR3 is 15 residues. CDR3 coding DNA: TGTGCCACCAGCAGATCTTCAGGGTGGGAAGATACGCAGTATTTT. It specifies CATSRSSGWEDTQYF.

This chain uses TRBV30 with TRBJ1-2; 8 bases are a match to TRBD1. The J segment lost 4 bases and the V segment lost 3 bases, leaving 4 bases of the junction unmatched. CDR3 length equals 13 residues. Germline CDR1 and CDR2: GTSNPN and SVGIG (reference sequence). The CDR3 region has the DNA TGTGCCTGGAGGAAGACAGGGGTCTATGGCTACACCTTC. Amino acids: CAWRKTGVYGYTF.

V is TRBV7-9 and J is TRBJ1-1; 7 bases are a match to TRBD1. V lost 2 bases, J lost 4 bases, and 4 bases stayed unmatched. Germline CDR1 is SEHNR and CDR2 is FQNEAQ (reference sequence). This CDR3 comprises 14 residues. The CDR3 region has the DNA TGTGCCAGCAGCTTATCGGCAGGGGGCACTGAAGCTTTCTTT. As protein: CASSLSAGGTEAFF.

The CDR3 coding sequence is TGTGCCAGCAGTGGGGACAGGACTACATTCTATGGCTACACCTTC. Translating it yields CASSGDRTTFYGYTF. The chain uses TRBV25-1 and TRBJ1-2; 8 nucleotides line up with TRBD1. The CDR3 contains 15 residues. Germline trimming cut 4 bases from V and 4 bases from J; bases unmatched to any gene: 8. The germline CDR1 and CDR2 sequences are MGHDK and SYGVNS.

The CDR3 nucleotides read TGTGCCTGGTCCGGGACAGGGTTGTTCGAGCAGTACTTC. This translates into CAWSGTGLFEQYF. The gene calls are TRBV30 and TRBJ2-5; 9 bases are shared with TRBD1. The DNA end is more similar to TRBJ2-7, so the J call may be wrong. Germline V gene lookup returns CDR1 GTSNPN and CDR2 SVGIG (reference sequence). This CDR3 comprises 13 residues.

CDR3 coding DNA: TGTGCCAGCAGCCAAGATGGGCCCGACAATACGCAGTATTTT. Amino acid sequence: CASSQDGPDNTQYF. V usage is TRBV4-2 and J usage is TRBJ2-3; no clear D gene. This CDR3 is 14 amino acids long. V lost 0 bases, J lost 7 bases, and 11 bases lay in between. Germline CDR1 LGHNA, CDR2 YNFKEQ.

The chain has TRBV10-3 and TRBJ1-5; D might be TRBD1 (5 bases). The CDR3 is made up of 17 amino acids. Trimming cost V 0 bases and J 6 bases, with 18 bases left between them. Per the germline V gene, CDR1 is ENHRY and CDR2 is SYGVKD. DNA of the CDR3: TGTGCCATCAGTGAGTCGATAAGGGGAGGTGGGGGTCAGCCCCAGCATTTT. It yields the protein CAISESIRGGGGQPQHF.

V gene TRBV15 combines with J gene TRBJ1-1; TRBD1 might be the D (5 bases). Germline V gene sequence: CDR1 LNHNV, CDR2 YYDKDF (reference sequence). The length of the CDR3 is 13 residues. V lost 8 bases and J lost 11, with 21 bases in between. The CDR3, as DNA: TGTGCCACCGGGGCCTCTCTTAGATCCATGGCTTTCTTT. It yields the protein CATGASLRSMAFF. The variable domain in full, with the rest retrieved from reference TRBV15 and TRBJ1-1, is DAMVIQNPRYQVTQFGKPVTLSCSQTLNHNVMYWYQQKSSQAPKLLFHYYDKDFNNEADTPDNFQSRRPNTSFCFLDIRSPGLGDTAMYLCATGASLRSMAFFGQGTRLTVV.

This clone turned up a few times. The CDR3 region is CASSGRAGTPGNTIYF. DNA of the CDR3: TGTGCCAGCAGCGGAAGAGCGGGGACACCTGGAAACACCATATATTTT. The chain uses TRBV9 and TRBJ1-3; possible D gene TRBD1, 6 bases. CDR3 size: 16 residues. V gave up 3 bases and J gave up 2 bases, with 15 bases separating them. The germline gives CDR1 SGDLS, CDR2 YYNGEE. The whole variable domain, remainder taken from reference TRBV9 and TRBJ1-3, is DSGVTQTPKHLITATGQRVTLRCSPRSGDLSVYWYQQSLDQGLQFLIQYYNGEERAKGNILERFSAQQFPDLHSELNLSSLELGDSALYFCASSGRAGTPGNTIYFGEGSWLTVV.

As concerns this clone: The identical CDR3 is also encoded by other nucleotide sequences in the sample. The rearrangement links TRBV6-5 to TRBJ1-2, with 8 bases lining up with TRBD1. The CDR3 covers 13 residues. Germline V gene lookup returns CDR1 MNHEY and CDR2 SVGAGI. J was trimmed by 14 bases and V by 6 bases; bases with no gene match: 14. The DNA for the CDR3 is TGTGCCAGCAGCTCGGGACAGGACCTTCTTGGAACCTTC. Amino acid sequence: CASSSGQDLLGTF.

This clone turned up a few times. The sample holds other DNA sequences that translate to the same CDR3. The CDR3 sequence: CASSIDQDRNYGYTF. Here the CDR3 DNA reads TGTGCCAGTAGTATAGACCAGGACAGGAACTATGGCTACACCTTC. V usage is TRBV19 and J usage is TRBJ1-2, with 7 positions matching TRBD1. Germline lookup yields CDR1 LNHDA and CDR2 SQIVND (reference sequence). The V segment lost 0 bases and the J segment 2 bases; nucleotides outside the gene matches: 3. The CDR3 length is 15 residues.

The chain recombines TRBV5-1 with TRBJ1-3; TRBD1 matches 7 bases. V shed 7 bases, J shed 2 bases, and the junction held 3 bases outside the gene matches. CDR1 is SGHRS, CDR2 YFSETQ, per germline. This CDR3 is built from 13 residues. The CDR3 sequence: CASGDSAGNTIYF. DNA of the CDR3: TGCGCCAGCGGGGACAGTGCTGGAAACACCATATATTTT.

J is TRBJ1-1 and V is TRBV7-9; TRBD1 matches at 12 bases. V dropped 1 base and J dropped 3; count of bases not matched to a gene: 9. CDR3 length: 18 amino acids. In germline, CDR1 is SEHNR, CDR2 FQNEAQ (reference sequence). CDR3: CASSLGFGTGGYDTEAFF. The CDR3 DNA reads as TGTGCCAGCAGCTTAGGTTTTGGGACAGGGGGCTATGACACTGAAGCTTTCTTT. The entire variable domain, with the rest obtained from reference TRBV7-9 and TRBJ1-1, is as follows: DTGVSQNPRHKITKRGQNVTFRCDPISEHNRLYWYRQTLGQGPEFLTYFQNEAQLEKSRLLSDRFSAERPKGSFSTLEIQRTEQGDSAMYLCASSLGFGTGGYDTEAFFGQGTRLTVV.

This clone is medium-sized within its sample. The chain carries TRBV6-6 and TRBJ2-1; TRBD2 matches 13 bases. Trimming removed 11 bases from V and 3 bases from J; junction bases left unmatched: 4. This CDR3 has 14 residues. Germline CDR1 MNHNY, CDR2 SVGAGI (reference sequence). For the CDR3, the DNA is TGTGCCTTGGGGACTAGCGGGAACTACAATGAGCAGTTCTTC. This translates into CALGTSGNYNEQFF.

This rearrangement joins TRBV7-2 to TRBJ2-3, with TRBD2 matching over 7 bases. CDR3 size: 14 residues. Germline CDR1 is SGHTA and CDR2 is FQGNSA. V was clipped by 1 base and J by 5 bases; unmatched bases: 3. The CDR3: CASSLGPGGDTQYF. CDR3 coding DNA: TGTGCCAGCAGCTTAGGTCCGGGGGGAGATACGCAGTATTTT.

This rearrangement joins TRBV30 to TRBJ2-5; 8 bases are a match to TRBD2. V lost 1 base and J lost 5; bases outside the gene matches: 3. The germline gives CDR1 GTSNPN, CDR2 SVGIG (reference sequence). The CDR3 covers 13 residues. CDR3 bases: TGTGCCTGGAGTGGGAGCGGGAGCGAGACCCAGTACTTC. Amino acids: CAWSGSGSETQYF. The full variable domain, in which reference TRBV30 and TRBJ2-5 provide the parts outside the CDR3, is SQTIHQWPATLVQPVGSPLSLECTVEGTSNPNLYWYRQAAGRGLQLLFYSVGIGQISSEVPQNLSASRPQDRQFILSSKKLLLSDSGFYLCAWSGSGSETQYFGPGTRLLVL.

This clone was observed a handful of times. The rearrangement uses TRBV5-4 and TRBJ1-1; 12 bases line up with TRBD1. In germline, CDR1 is SGHNT, CDR2 YYREEE (reference sequence). V trimming: 4 bases; J trimming: 0 bases; junction bases outside the gene matches: 7. CDR3 length: 17 amino acids. The CDR3 loop is CASSEPGQGAMNTEAFF. DNA of the CDR3: TGTGCCAGCAGCGAGCCGGGACAGGGGGCCATGAACACTGAAGCTTTCTTT.

The rearrangement uses TRBV28 and TRBJ2-1, with 10 nucleotides matching TRBD2. Looked up from germline, CDR1 is MDHEN and CDR2 is SYDVKM. This CDR3 spans 15 amino acids. The ends lost 5 bases at V and 4 bases at J; junction bases unmatched: 5. The chain's CDR3 is CASSESSGRYNEQFF. The CDR3 bases are TGTGCCAGCAGTGAAAGTAGCGGGAGGTACAATGAGCAGTTCTTC.

In its sample, this clone was seen once. CDR3 protein: CASSLVSGYSNQPQHF. The DNA of the CDR3 is TGTGCCAGCAGCTTAGTGTCGGGTTATAGCAATCAGCCCCAGCATTTT. The rearrangement uses TRBV7-2 and TRBJ1-5; D remains ambiguous. The CDR3 totals 16 residues. Germline V CDR1 and CDR2: SGHTA, FQGNSA. V was pared by 1 base and J by 0 bases, with 10 bases between.

This clone occurred a few times. V and J are TRBV27 and TRBJ2-3, with TRBD1 as a possible D gene (6 bases). V lost 2 bases, J lost 4 bases, and 19 bases lay in between. CDR3 length equals 17 residues. Germline values: CDR1 MNHEY, CDR2 SMNVEV (reference sequence). In DNA form, the CDR3 reads TGTGCCAGCAGTTTAGACCCACTTTTCGCAGGGGCAGATACGCAGTATTTT. Protein product: CASSLDPLFAGADTQYF.